This T cell receptor (beta chain) was identified in a study of post-analysis software for immune sequencing data. This clonotype occurred once. Antigen specificity is unknown. Overall study results and limits: Versus controls, multiple sclerosis patients showed significantly lower diversity (normalized Chao1). Strong co-clustering by F measure was evident for samples that had been prepared in the same batch. In patients, about five TRBV segments were more frequent than in controls, with TRBV5-6, TRBV5-1 and TRBV20-1 among them.

Germline values: CDR1 DFQATT, CDR2 SNEGSKA (reference sequence). The J segment lost 3 bases and the V segment lost 6 bases, leaving 7 bases of the junction unmatched. There are 14 residues in the CDR3. Unique-molecular-identifier-tagged TCR beta cDNA libraries were used. Roughly 500,000 cDNA molecules were obtained per 1 to 10 million input T cells. TCRdb reprocessed the PCR reads via MiXCR and lists one record per CDR3 protein. The sample comprises roughly 670,000 distinct CDR3 sequences, around 60% of which are singletons, and about 11% rests with the top ten. Sequencing used blood. The TCR was taken from a girl aged 2-15 years with multiple sclerosis. This chain links TRBV20-1 with TRBJ2-7, with TRBD2 matching over 11 bases. The CDR3 sequence is CSAALAGGYYEQYF. CDR3 nucleotide sequence: TGCAGTGCCGCGCTAGCGGGAGGCTACTACGAGCAGTACTTC.